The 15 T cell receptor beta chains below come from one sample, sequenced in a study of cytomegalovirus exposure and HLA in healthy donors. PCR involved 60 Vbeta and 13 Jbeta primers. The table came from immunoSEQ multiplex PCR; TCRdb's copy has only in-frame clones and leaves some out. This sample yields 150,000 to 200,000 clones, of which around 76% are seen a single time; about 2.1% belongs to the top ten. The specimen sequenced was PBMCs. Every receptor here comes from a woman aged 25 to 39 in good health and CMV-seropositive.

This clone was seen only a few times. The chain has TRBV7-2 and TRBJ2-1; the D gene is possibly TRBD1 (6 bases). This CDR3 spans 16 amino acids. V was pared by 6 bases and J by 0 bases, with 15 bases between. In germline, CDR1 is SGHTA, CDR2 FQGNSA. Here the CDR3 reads CASRPTGEGSYNEQFF. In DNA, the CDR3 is TGTGCCAGCAGACCGACAGGCGAGGGCTCCTACAATGAGCAGTTCTTC.

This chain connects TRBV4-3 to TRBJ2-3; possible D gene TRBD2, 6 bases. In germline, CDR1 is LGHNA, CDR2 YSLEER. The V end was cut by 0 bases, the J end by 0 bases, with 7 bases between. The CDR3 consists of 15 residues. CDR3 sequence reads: CASSQEGGSTDTQYF. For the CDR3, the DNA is TGCGCCAGCAGCCAAGAGGGGGGTAGCACAGATACGCAGTATTTT.

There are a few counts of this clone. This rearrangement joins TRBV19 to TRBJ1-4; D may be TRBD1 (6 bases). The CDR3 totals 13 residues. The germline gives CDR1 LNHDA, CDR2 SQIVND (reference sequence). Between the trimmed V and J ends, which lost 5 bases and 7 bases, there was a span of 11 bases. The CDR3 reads CASSVGQPEKLFF. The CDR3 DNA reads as TGTGCCAGTAGTGTGGGACAACCTGAAAAACTGTTTTTT. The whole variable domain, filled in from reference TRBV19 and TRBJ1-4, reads DGGITQSPKYLFRKEGQNVTLSCEQNLNHDAMYWYRQDPGQGLRLIYYSQIVNDFQKGDIAEGYSVSREKKESFPLTVTSAQKNPTAFYLCASSVGQPEKLFFGSGTQLSVL.

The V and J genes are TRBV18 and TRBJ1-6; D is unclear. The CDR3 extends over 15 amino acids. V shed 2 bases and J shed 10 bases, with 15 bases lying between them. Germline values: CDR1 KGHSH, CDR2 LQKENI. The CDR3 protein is CASSPGSGVGSPLHF. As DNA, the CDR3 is TGTGCCAGCTCACCAGGATCCGGGGTAGGCTCACCCCTCCACTTT.

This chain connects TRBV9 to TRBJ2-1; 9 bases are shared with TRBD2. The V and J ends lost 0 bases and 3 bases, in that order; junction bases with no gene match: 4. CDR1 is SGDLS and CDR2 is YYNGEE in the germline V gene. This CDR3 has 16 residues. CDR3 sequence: CASSVGNSGSYNEQFF. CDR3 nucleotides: TGTGCCAGCAGCGTAGGAAATAGCGGGAGCTACAATGAGCAGTTCTTC.

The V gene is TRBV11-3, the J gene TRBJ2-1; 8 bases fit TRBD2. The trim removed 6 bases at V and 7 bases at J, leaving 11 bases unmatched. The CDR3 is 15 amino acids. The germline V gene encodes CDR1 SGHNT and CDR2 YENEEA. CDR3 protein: CASSPSGRAVNEQFF. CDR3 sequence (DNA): TGTGCCAGCAGTCCCAGCGGGAGAGCCGTAAATGAGCAGTTCTTC.

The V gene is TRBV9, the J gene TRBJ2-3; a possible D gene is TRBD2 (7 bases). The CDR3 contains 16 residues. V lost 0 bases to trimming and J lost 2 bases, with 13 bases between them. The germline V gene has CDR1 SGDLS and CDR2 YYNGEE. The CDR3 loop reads CASSVGGGRNTDTQYF. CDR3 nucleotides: TGTGCCAGCAGCGTAGGGGGGGGCCGGAACACAGATACGCAGTATTTT.

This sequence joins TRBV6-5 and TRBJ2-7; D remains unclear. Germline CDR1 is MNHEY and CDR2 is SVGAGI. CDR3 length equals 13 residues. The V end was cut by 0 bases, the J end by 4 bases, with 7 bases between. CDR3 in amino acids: CASSYSPVYEQYF. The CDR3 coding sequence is TGTGCCAGCAGTTACTCCCCGGTATACGAGCAGTACTTC.

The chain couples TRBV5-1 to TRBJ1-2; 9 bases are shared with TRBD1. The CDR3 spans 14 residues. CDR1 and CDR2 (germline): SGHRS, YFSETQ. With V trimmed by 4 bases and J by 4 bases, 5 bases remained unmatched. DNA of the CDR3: TGCGCCAGCAGCGAAACAGGGGGCGTCTATGGCTACACCTTC. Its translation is CASSETGGVYGYTF.

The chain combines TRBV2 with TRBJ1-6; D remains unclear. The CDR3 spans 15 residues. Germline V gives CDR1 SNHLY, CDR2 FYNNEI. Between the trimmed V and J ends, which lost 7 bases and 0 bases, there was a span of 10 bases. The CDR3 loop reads CASTAGSSYNSPLHF. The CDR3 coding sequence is TGTGCCAGCACGGCGGGAAGCTCCTATAATTCACCCCTCCACTTT.

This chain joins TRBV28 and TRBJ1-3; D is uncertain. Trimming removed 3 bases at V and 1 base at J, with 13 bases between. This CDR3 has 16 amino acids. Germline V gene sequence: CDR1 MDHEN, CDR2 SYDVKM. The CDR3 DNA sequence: TGTGCCAGCAGTTTCGAGCGACGTAGGTCTGGAAACACCATATATTTT. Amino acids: CASSFERRRSGNTIYF.

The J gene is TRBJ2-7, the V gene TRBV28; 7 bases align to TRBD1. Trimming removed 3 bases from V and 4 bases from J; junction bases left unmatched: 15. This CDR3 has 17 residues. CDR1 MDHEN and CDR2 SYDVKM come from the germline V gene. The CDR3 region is CASSFDIRDRVKYEQYF. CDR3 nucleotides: TGTGCCAGCAGTTTTGATATCCGAGACAGGGTAAAATACGAGCAGTACTTC.

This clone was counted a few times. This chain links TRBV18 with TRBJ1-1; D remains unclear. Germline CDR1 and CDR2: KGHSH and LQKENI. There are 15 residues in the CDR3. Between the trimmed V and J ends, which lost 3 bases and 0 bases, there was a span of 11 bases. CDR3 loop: CASSPRDTLNTEAFF. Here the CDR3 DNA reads TGTGCCAGCTCACCGCGAGACACCTTGAACACTGAAGCTTTCTTT.

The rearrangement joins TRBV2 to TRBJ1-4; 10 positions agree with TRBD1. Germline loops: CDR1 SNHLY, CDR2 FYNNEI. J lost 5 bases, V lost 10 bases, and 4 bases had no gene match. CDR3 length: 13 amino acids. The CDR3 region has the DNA TGTGCCACCAGGACAGGGGGAAATGAAAAACTGTTTTTT. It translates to CATRTGGNEKLFF.

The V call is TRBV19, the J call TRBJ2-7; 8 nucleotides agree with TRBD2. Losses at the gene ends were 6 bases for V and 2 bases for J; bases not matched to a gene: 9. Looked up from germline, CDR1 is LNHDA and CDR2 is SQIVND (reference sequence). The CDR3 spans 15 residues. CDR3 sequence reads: CASSRPGGETYEQYF. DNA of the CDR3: TGTGCCAGTAGCCGCCCGGGGGGGGAGACCTACGAGCAGTACTTC.